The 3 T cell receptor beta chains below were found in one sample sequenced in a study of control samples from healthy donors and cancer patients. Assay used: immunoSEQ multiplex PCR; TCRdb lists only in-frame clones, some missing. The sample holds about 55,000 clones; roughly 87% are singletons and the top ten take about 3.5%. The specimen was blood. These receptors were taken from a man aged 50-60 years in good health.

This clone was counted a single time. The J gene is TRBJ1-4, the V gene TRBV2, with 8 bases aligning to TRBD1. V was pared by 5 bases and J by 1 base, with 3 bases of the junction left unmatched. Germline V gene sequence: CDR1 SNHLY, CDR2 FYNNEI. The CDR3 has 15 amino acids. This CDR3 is CASSRQGQTNEKLFF. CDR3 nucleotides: TGTGCCAGCAGTCGACAGGGGCAAACTAATGAAAAACTGTTTTTT.

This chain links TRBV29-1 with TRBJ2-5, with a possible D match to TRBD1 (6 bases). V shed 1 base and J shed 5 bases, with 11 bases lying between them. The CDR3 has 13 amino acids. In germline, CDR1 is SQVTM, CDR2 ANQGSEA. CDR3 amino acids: CSVEGTVGETQYF. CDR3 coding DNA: TGCAGCGTTGAAGGGACAGTGGGGGAGACCCAGTACTTC.

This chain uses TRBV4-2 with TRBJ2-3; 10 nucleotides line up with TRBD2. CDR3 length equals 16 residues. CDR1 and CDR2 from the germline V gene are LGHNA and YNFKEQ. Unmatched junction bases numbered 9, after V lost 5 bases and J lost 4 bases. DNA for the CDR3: TGTGCCAGCAGCTTCCTAGCGGGAGAGGGCGCAGATACGCAGTATTTT. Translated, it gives CASSFLAGEGADTQYF.